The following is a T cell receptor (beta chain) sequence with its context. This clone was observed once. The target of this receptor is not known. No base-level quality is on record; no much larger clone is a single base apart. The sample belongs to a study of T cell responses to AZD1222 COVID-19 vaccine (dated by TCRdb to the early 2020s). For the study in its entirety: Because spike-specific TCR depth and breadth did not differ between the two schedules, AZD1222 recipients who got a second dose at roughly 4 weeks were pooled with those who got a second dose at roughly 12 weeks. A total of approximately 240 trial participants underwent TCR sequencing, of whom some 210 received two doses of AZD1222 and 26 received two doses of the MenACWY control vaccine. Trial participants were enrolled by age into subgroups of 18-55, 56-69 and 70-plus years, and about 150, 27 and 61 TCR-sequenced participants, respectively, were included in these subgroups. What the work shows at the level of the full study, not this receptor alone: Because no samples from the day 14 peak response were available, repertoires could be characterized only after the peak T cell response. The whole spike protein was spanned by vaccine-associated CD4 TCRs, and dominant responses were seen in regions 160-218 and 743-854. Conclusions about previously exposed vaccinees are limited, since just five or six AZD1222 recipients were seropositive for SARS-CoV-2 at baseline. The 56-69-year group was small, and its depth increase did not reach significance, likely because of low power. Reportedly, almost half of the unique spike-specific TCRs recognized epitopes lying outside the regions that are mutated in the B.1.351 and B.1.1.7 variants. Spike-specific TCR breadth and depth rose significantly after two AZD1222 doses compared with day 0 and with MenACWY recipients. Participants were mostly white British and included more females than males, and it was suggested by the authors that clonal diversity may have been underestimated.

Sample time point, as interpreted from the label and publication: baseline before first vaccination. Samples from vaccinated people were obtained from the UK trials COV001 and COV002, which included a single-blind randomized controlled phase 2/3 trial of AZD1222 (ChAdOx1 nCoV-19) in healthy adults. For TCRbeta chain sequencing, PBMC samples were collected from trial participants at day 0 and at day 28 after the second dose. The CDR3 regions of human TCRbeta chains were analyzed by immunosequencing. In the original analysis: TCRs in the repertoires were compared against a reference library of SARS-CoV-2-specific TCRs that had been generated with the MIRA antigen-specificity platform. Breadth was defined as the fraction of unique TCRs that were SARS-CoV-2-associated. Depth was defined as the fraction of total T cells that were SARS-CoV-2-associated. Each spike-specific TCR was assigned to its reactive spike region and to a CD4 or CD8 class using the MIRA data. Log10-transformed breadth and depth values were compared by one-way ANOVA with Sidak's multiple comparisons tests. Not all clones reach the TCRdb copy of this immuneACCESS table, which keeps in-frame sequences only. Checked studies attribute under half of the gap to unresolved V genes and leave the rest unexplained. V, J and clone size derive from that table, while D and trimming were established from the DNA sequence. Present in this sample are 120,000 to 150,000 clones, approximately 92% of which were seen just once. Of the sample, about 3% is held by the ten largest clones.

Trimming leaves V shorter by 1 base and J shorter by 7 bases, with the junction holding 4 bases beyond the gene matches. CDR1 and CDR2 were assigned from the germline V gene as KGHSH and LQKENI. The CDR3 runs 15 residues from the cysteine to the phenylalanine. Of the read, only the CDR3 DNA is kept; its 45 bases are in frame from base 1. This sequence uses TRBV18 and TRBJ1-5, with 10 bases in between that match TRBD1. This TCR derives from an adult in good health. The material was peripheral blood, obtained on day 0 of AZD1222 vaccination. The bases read TGTGCCAGCTCACCACTAGGACAGGGGGAACAGCCCCAGCATTTT. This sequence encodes CASSPLGQGEQPQHF. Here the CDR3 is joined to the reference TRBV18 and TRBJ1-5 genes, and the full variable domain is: NAGVMQNPRHLVRRRGQEARLRCSPMKGHSHVYWYRQLPEEGLKFMVYLQKENIIDESGMPKERFSAEFPKEGPSILRIQQVVRGDSAAYFCASSPLGQGEQPQHFGDGTRLSIL.